Here is one T cell receptor beta chain with its context. Its cognate antigen is unknown. These data originate in a study of OX40 agonist ivuxolimab in advanced cancers. Study in general: Cohort: 65% to 90% men, mean age 60, aged roughly 23 to 90. Points from the study as a whole: Blood T cells, both CD4+ and CD8+, expanded clonally by week 6 at 0.1 to 3.0 mg/kg.

Blood was sampled at baseline, cycle 4 day 1, and cycle 7 day 1. V was pared by 5 bases and J by 3 bases, with 13 bases of the junction left unmatched. Germline loops: CDR1 LNHDA, CDR2 SQIVND (reference sequence). The CDR3 is 17 residues long. Libraries were prepared by immunoSEQ multiplex PCR; TCRdb keeps only in-frame clonotypes and omits some of them. The sample lists some 77,000 clones; about 86% were seen once. The chain combines TRBV19 with TRBJ1-3, with 7 positions matching TRBD1. The starting material was CD4+ or CD8+ T cells sorted from blood, obtained in a trial of the OX40 agonist ivuxolimab. The TCR was taken from an adult with an advanced solid tumor such as melanoma, head and neck, liver or kidney cancer. DNA of the CDR3: TGTGCCAGTAGTTGGGTTCAGGGGGACAAAAATGGAAACACCATATATTTT. Residues: CASSWVQGDKNGNTIYF.